Listed below are T cell receptor beta chains from one sample, sequenced in a study of control samples from healthy donors and cancer patients. TCRdb keeps only in-frame clones here, not all; method: immunoSEQ multiplex PCR. Found here are some 150,000 clones, about 90% of them singletons; the top ten hold over 6%. Sequencing was done on a sample of blood. These receptors were collected from a man aged 18 to 30 in good health. The CDR3 runs from the conserved cysteine through the conserved F or W. D genes are given only for firm matches. Clone size is shown for a subset of rows, as once, few, many or a class of expanded clone.

D gene	V gene	clone size	J gene	CDR3 DNA	CDR3 protein
.	TRBV9	.	TRBJ1-2	TGTGCCAGCAGCGTAGAAGAAAACTATGGCTACACCTTC	CASSVEENYGYTF
TRBD1	TRBV6-5	.	TRBJ1-2	TGTGCCAGCAGACAGGGGGGAATAGGTGGCTACACCTTC	CASRQGGIGGYTF
.	TRBV5-1	.	TRBJ2-7	TGCGCCAGCAGCTTGGAAACAGGGTCGATCGAGCAGTACTTC	CASSLETGSIEQYF
.	TRBV6-2/TRBV6-3	.	TRBJ1-2	TGTGCCAGCAGTTACTCGAAGGGTGGCTACACCTTC	CASSYSKGGYTF
.	TRBV19	.	TRBJ2-7	TGTGCCAGTAGTATCGGGACGGAAATCTACGAGCAGTACTTC	CASSIGTEIYEQYF
.	TRBV6-5	.	TRBJ2-7	TGTGCCAGCAGTTACTCGACGGGGGAAATAGGGGAGCAGTACTTC	CASSYSTGEIGEQYF
.	TRBV19	.	TRBJ2-5	TGTGCCAGTAGTATGGGTCCTTCTGCAGAGACCCAGTACTTC	CASSMGPSAETQYF
TRBD1	TRBV19	.	TRBJ1-3	TGTGCCAGTAGTACGCCGGGACAGCTCTCTGGAAACACCATATATTTT	CASSTPGQLSGNTIYF
TRBD1	TRBV6-6	.	TRBJ2-7	TGTGCCAGCAGAACGCAACAGGGGGAGCAGTACTTC	CASRTQQGEQYF
TRBD1	TRBV28	.	TRBJ1-2	TGTGCCAGCAGTGCCCCCGGGACAGCGATCTATGGCTACACCTTC	CASSAPGTAIYGYTF
.	TRBV7-8	.	TRBJ2-7	TGTGCCAGCAGCTCTCAGGACTGGTCCTACGAGCAGTACTTC	CASSSQDWSYEQYF
TRBD1	TRBV6-6	.	TRBJ1-2	TGTGCCAGCAGTTATGGGGGACAGGGCGGTTTATATGGCTACACCTTC	CASSYGGQGGLYGYTF
.	TRBV5-1	.	TRBJ2-7	TGCGCCAGCAGCGACGGAGCCTCCTACGAGCAGTACTTC	CASSDGASYEQYF
.	TRBV2	.	TRBJ1-2	TGTGCCAGCCACCTACAGGGTAACTATGGCTACACCTTC	CASHLQGNYGYTF
TRBD2	TRBV6-2/TRBV6-3	.	TRBJ2-5	TGTGCCAGCAGCCGGACTAGCGGGGGGTTACAAGAGACCCAGTACTTC	CASSRTSGGLQETQYF
TRBD1	TRBV5-1	.	TRBJ2-3	TGCGCCAGCAGCCCGGGGACAGGGGGCGATACGCAGTATTTT	CASSPGTGGDTQYF
.	TRBV5-6	.	TRBJ1-5	TGTGCCAGCAGCTTGCGCAGGGTTGGGAATCAGCCCCAGCATTTT	CASSLRRVGNQPQHF
.	TRBV29-1	.	TRBJ1-2	TGCAGCGTTCGGCAGGACAACTATGGCTACACCTTC	CSVRQDNYGYTF
.	TRBV5-4	.	TRBJ1-2	TGTGCCAGCAGCTTGGTCGTGGGCTATGGCTACACCTTC	CASSLVVGYGYTF
.	TRBV5-6	.	TRBJ1-2	TGTGCCAGCAGCGGTTTACAGCCCGCTGTCGGCTACACCTTC	CASSGLQPAVGYTF
.	TRBV2	.	TRBJ1-2	TGTGCCAGCAGTGAGGCACAGGCCAACTATGGCTACACCTTC	CASSEAQANYGYTF
.	TRBV6-5	.	TRBJ2-5	TGTGCCAGCACCCTACCTCAGGCTGCGGAGACCCAGTACTTC	CASTLPQAAETQYF
.	TRBV11-2	.	TRBJ1-2	TGTGCCAGCAGCCCTCGGGACGCCAAAAATGGGGGCTATGGCTACACCTTC	CASSPRDAKNGGYGYTF
.	TRBV6-5	.	TRBJ2-7	TGTGCCAGCAGTTATAGTGGGGGAACCTACGAGCAGTACTTC	CASSYSGGTYEQYF
.	TRBV7-9	.	TRBJ1-1	TGTGCCAGCAGCCCCAAGGGGGGAAAGAACACTGAAGCTTTCTTT	CASSPKGGKNTEAFF
.	TRBV18	few	TRBJ1-3	TGTGCCAGCTCACCGGGGCTCTCTGGAAACACCATATATTTT	CASSPGLSGNTIYF
TRBD1	TRBV30	few	TRBJ1-4	TGTGCCTGGAGTACCGGGACAGGGTGGGAAAAACTGTTTTTT	CAWSTGTGWEKLFF
.	TRBV5-4	.	TRBJ1-5	TGTGCCAGCAGCTGGACAGTGACCAATCAGCCCCAGCATTTT	CASSWTVTNQPQHF
.	TRBV3-1/TRBV3-2	.	TRBJ1-3	TGTGCCAGCAGCTCGGTTGGCACCATATATTTT	CASSSVGTIYF
.	TRBV28	.	TRBJ2-1	TGTGCCAGCGGGGGATACAATGAGCAGTTCTTC	CASGGYNEQFF
.	TRBV19	once	TRBJ2-3	TGTGCCAGTAGTATCCAGGGAAGCACAGATACGCAGTATTTT	CASSIQGSTDTQYF
.	TRBV19	.	TRBJ2-5	TGTGCCAGTAGTAAGTCCGGGGTCGAACAAGAGACCCAGTACTTC	CASSKSGVEQETQYF
TRBD1	TRBV28	.	TRBJ2-5	TGTGCCAGCAGTCGCCAGGGGACAGGGGGCAACCAGTACTTC	CASSRQGTGGNQYF
TRBD1	TRBV28	once	TRBJ1-1	TGTGCCAGCAGTCCGCCGGGACAGGGGAACACTGAAGCTTTCTTT	CASSPPGQGNTEAFF
TRBD2	TRBV6-5	.	TRBJ2-3	TGTGCGGCTAGGGGCGGACTAGCCGACACAGATACGCAGTATTTT	CAARGGLADTDTQYF
.	TRBV2	.	TRBJ2-3	TGTGCCAGCAGGGGTGGGGGACCCACAGATACGCAGTATTTT	CASRGGGPTDTQYF
TRBD1	TRBV9	.	TRBJ2-7	TGTGCCAGCAGCGTAGCGGGGACAGGGGGCGAGCAGTACTTC	CASSVAGTGGEQYF
.	TRBV10-3	.	TRBJ2-5	TGTGCCATCAGTGAGTCAGTTGCGGGCGAGGAGACCCAGTACTTC	CAISESVAGEETQYF
.	TRBV9	.	TRBJ1-2	TGTGCCAGCAGCGTAGAGGTCTGGGGGTCACCAGCTAACTATGGCTACACCTTC	CASSVEVWGSPANYGYTF
.	TRBV9	.	TRBJ1-5	TGTGCCAGCAGCGCCCAACCCTCGGGAGATCAGCCCCAGCATTTT	CASSAQPSGDQPQHF
.	TRBV27	.	TRBJ1-5	TGTGCCAGCAGTTTCGGAGGCTCCTACTCAGCCCAGCATTTT	CASSFGGSYSAQHF
.	TRBV29-1	.	TRBJ1-1	TGCAGCGTGGAATTCGGGACACCCTTGACTGAAGCTTTCTTT	CSVEFGTPLTEAFF
.	TRBV20-1	.	TRBJ1-2	TGCAGTGCTAGTTGGGTTTCTTATGGCTACACCTTC	CSASWVSYGYTF
.	TRBV11-2	.	TRBJ1-5	TGTGCCAGCAGCGCGACAGGTCAGCCCCAGCATTTT	CASSATGQPQHF
.	TRBV5-5	.	TRBJ1-3	TGTGCCAGCAGCTTGGTTGGGGCCGCAGGAAACACCATATATTTT	CASSLVGAAGNTIYF
.	TRBV6-2/TRBV6-3	once	TRBJ2-1	TGTGCCAGCAGTCCCAAAAACAGGAAGCCGGCCTACAATGAGCAGTTCTTC	CASSPKNRKPAYNEQFF
.	TRBV20-1	.	TRBJ2-2	TGCAGTGCTTCCGATGGCGGGGAGCTGTTTTTT	CSASDGGELFF